The entry that follows covers one TCR beta chain sequence. The target antigen is unknown. This sample is drawn from a study of tumor and adjacent non-tumor tissue in lung cancer. Study outcomes and limitations: Top 100 clones took a larger repertoire share in normal lung.

TCRbeta libraries were built with three rounds of nested PCR, modified from ARM-PCR. TCRdb analysed the multiplex PCR reads with MiXCR anew, one entry per CDR3 protein. The repertoire holds roughly 49,000 distinct CDR3 sequences, with 74% as singletons. The template was RNA from unsorted bulk tissue. This non-tumor lung sample came from over 3 cm beyond the tumor edge. Between August and November 2014, newly diagnosed, chemotherapy-naive lung cancer patients underwent thoracic surgery in China. Sequencing was performed on distant non-tumor lung tissue. The TCR was taken from a woman aged 55-70 years with non-small cell lung cancer.

The CDR3 loop reads CASSYTGDTSSNQSQYF. Here the CDR3 DNA reads TGTGCCAGCAGTTACACGGGGGACACCTCTAGCAATCAGTCCCAGTATTTT. The chain uses TRBV6-2 or TRBV6-3 and TRBJ1-5; D is tentatively TRBD1 or TRBD2 (6 bases each). The J call is doubtful: the DNA matches TRBJ2-3 better. Germline V gene sequence: CDR1 MNHEY, CDR2 SVGEGT. The CDR3 length is 17 residues.